This paragraph covers one TCR beta chain sequence. Its antigen remains undetermined. Qualities for individual bases were not recorded, and no much larger clone is one base off. Here V drops 7 bases and J drops 14 bases, and the junction holds 13 bases not matched to any gene. Counted from cysteine to phenylalanine, this CDR3 has 14 amino acids. Kept here is only the CDR3 DNA, which spans 42 bases and is read in frame from base 1. The CDR1 and CDR2 encoded by the germline V gene are SNHLY and FYNNEI. Set within a cohort of healthcare workers in London, UK, this nested case-control study involved weekly PCR testing of nasopharyngeal swabs along with blood sampling. Between 23 and 31 March 2020, the week of the UK lockdown, healthcare workers were enrolled and then followed up weekly for as long as 16 weeks. The data stem from a study of early T cells in non-severe SARS-CoV-2 infection (dated by TCRdb to 2020 to 2022). Describing the broader study: TCR sequencing used bulk RNA from unsorted whole blood, so alpha and beta chains could not be paired. Results and caveats for the whole study, not just this receptor: VDJdb matching was skewed toward anti-spike CD8 responses, so virus-specific expansions were likely underestimated and private and CD4 specificities were missed.

Library preparation was by 5' RACE. TCRdb lists the instrument as NextSeq 500. In the TCR library protocol, unique molecular identifiers were attached to individual cDNA molecules to correct for PCR bias and sequencing error. TCR alpha and beta chains were both sequenced, and the abundances of alpha and beta sequences in each sample were closely correlated with each other. As for the authors' bioinformatics: Decombinator V4 was used to annotate the V gene, J gene and CDR3 of the TCR sequences. TCRs were defined as expanded if a significant change between any two time points was detected under a Poisson model with p below 0.0001. Abundances of TCRs were expressed as counts per million after normalisation to the total number of TCRs sequenced in each sample. TRAV1-2 paired with TRAJ12, TRAJ20 or TRAJ33 defined MAIT TCRs, while TRAV10 paired with TRAJ18 defined iNKT TCRs. VDJdb, accessed 1 November 2021, was searched for CMV, EBV and SARS-CoV-2 annotated TCRs, excluding TCRs annotated for multiple antigens. The public sequencing data were trimmed at Q25 with fastp and processed into clonotypes with MiXCR by TCRdb, which kept only in-frame beta chains. Each record represents a unique CDR3 protein, reported with the most common genes and DNA among its rows. In this record, the V and J calls reflect TCRdb's handling and not the investigators' own analysis. The sample includes some 81,000 distinct CDR3 sequences, with more than 7.5% observed a single time. Jointly, the top ten make up around 4.6% of the sample.

The receptor was derived from an adult who was a healthcare worker with PCR-confirmed SARS-CoV-2 infection or an uninfected control (not recorded which). The rearranged chain carries TRBV2 and TRBJ2-1; TRBD2 aligns with 11 central bases. Sequenced material: whole blood. The DNA reads as follows: TGTGCCAGCATCGAAGGCGGGACTAGCGGCCGGAAGTTCTTC. Its protein is CASIEGGTSGRKFF. With the rest looked up from the reference TRBV2 and TRBJ2-1 genes rather than sequenced, the full variable domain is EPEVTQTPSHQVTQMGQEVILRCVPISNHLYFYWYRQILGQKVEFLVSFYNNEISEKSEIFDDQFSVERPDGSNFTLKIRSTKLEDSAMYFCASIEGGTSGRKFFGPGTRLTVL.